The 26 T cell receptor beta chains below all came from one sample that was sequenced in a study of blood T cell repertoires in COVID-19. Method: immunoSEQ multiplex PCR; TCRdb's copy keeps in-frame clones and lacks some. The sample carries about 180,000 clones, 70% to 90% recorded once. The sample taken for sequencing was peripheral blood. Source of these receptors: a woman in her forties or fifties with COVID-19, enrolled during active disease.

This clone has a single count. The chain couples TRBV19 to TRBJ2-7; tentatively, D is TRBD1 (5 bases). Trimming took off 3 bases at V and 5 bases at J, with 14 bases between the two ends. Germline V gives CDR1 LNHDA, CDR2 SQIVND (reference sequence). The CDR3 covers 14 residues. The CDR3 DNA reads as TGTGCCAGTAGTATGAGGTCAGGGTGGGACGAGCAGTACTTC. This gives the protein CASSMRSGWDEQYF.

The chain joins TRBV3-1 (or the pseudogene TRBV3-2) to TRBJ2-5; 15 bases align to TRBD2. The germline V gene has CDR1 LGHDT and CDR2 YNNKEL (reference sequence). The CDR3 contains 18 residues. The trim removed 1 base at V and 4 bases at J, leaving 7 bases unmatched. DNA of the CDR3: TGTGCCAGCAGCCAAGGGACTAGCGGGGGGGCGTCCTCAGAGACCCAGTACTTC. The encoded protein is CASSQGTSGGASSETQYF.

This clone turned up a few times. The CDR3 nucleotides are TGTGCCATCAGTGAGTCTGCCACTCTGAACACTGAAGCTTTCTTT. Translation: CAISESATLNTEAFF. The chain recombines TRBV10-3 with TRBJ1-1; D gene ambiguous. The CDR3 extends over 15 amino acids. CDR1 and CDR2 from the germline V gene are ENHRY and SYGVKD. Trimming took 0 bases from V and 0 from J, leaving 8 bases between them.

Only one count was recorded for this clone. The V and J genes are TRBV7-6 and TRBJ2-6; 7 positions agree with TRBD1. The CDR3 loop spans 18 amino acids. Germline CDR1 SGHVS, CDR2 FNYEAQ. Germline trimming cut 4 bases from V and 0 bases from J; bases unmatched to any gene: 9. The CDR3 sequence: CASSSGTAVPSGANVLTF. The CDR3 DNA is TGTGCCAGCAGCTCCGGGACAGCAGTCCCCTCTGGGGCCAACGTCCTGACTTTC. Drawing the rest from reference TRBV7-6 and TRBJ2-6, the complete variable domain is GAGVSQSPRYKVTKRGQDVALRCDPISGHVSLYWYRQALGQGPEFLTYFNYEAQQDKSGLPNDRFSAERPEGSISTLTIQRTEQRDSAMYRCASSSGTAVPSGANVLTFGAGSRLTVL.

This chain links TRBV7-9 with TRBJ1-1, with TRBD1 as a possible D gene (5 bases). Trimming cost V 1 base and J 2 bases, with 11 bases left between them. Per germline, CDR1 SEHNR and CDR2 FQNEAQ (reference sequence). This CDR3 spans 15 amino acids. In DNA, the CDR3 is TGTGCCAGCAGCTTAGGGACCGGACATAACACTGAAGCTTTCTTT. Residues: CASSLGTGHNTEAFF.

This clone was picked up one time. Other DNA sequences in this specimen translate into the identical CDR3. The V call is TRBV12-3 or TRBV12-4, the J call TRBJ2-3; weak D call: TRBD2 (5 bases). CDR3 length: 12 residues. Trimming took off 6 bases at V and 3 bases at J, with 7 bases between the two ends. CDR3 amino acids: CASSRGTDTQYF. CDR3 bases: TGTGCCAGCAGCCGCGGGACAGATACGCAGTATTTT.

V usage is TRBV7-2 and J usage is TRBJ2-7, with a weak D call TRBD2 (5 bases). This CDR3 spans 12 amino acids. CDR1 is SGHTA, CDR2 FQGNSA, per germline. V was cut by 2 bases and J by 12 bases, with 14 bases left in between. The CDR3 DNA is TGTGCCAGCAGCTTAAGCGGTTGGCCGACGTACTTC. Amino acid sequence: CASSLSGWPTYF.

The V call is TRBV6-5, the J call TRBJ1-6, with D perhaps TRBD1 (6 bases). The germline V and J ends were trimmed by 4 bases and 13 bases, with 11 bases remaining between them. The CDR3 runs to 12 residues. Germline-derived CDR1 and CDR2 are MNHEY and SVGAGI. CDR3 region: CASSSQGSPLHF. In nucleotides, the CDR3 is TGTGCCAGCAGTTCACAGGGATCCCCCCTCCACTTT.

The rearrangement links TRBV6-5 to TRBJ1-1, with 10 bases lining up with TRBD1. The CDR3 has 14 residues. With V trimmed by 7 bases and J by 2 bases, 4 bases remained unmatched. Germline loops: CDR1 MNHEY, CDR2 SVGAGI. CDR3 coding DNA: TGTGCCAGCACTCGGGACAGGGGAAACACTGAAGCTTTCTTT. Translation: CASTRDRGNTEAFF.

V is TRBV15 and J is TRBJ1-1; 7 bases fit TRBD1. V lost 0 bases to trimming and J lost 5 bases; unmatched junction nucleotides: 3. Per germline, CDR1 LNHNV and CDR2 YYDKDF (reference sequence). The CDR3 spans 14 residues. This chain's CDR3 is CATSRDRGRTEAFF. The CDR3 DNA is TGTGCCACCAGCAGAGACAGGGGGAGAACTGAAGCTTTCTTT. The full variable domain, rest sourced from reference TRBV15 and TRBJ1-1, is DAMVIQNPRYQVTQFGKPVTLSCSQTLNHNVMYWYQQKSSQAPKLLFHYYDKDFNNEADTPDNFQSRRPNTSFCFLDIRSPGLGDTAMYLCATSRDRGRTEAFFGQGTRLTVV.

The CDR3 nucleotides are TGCGCCAGCAGCCAAGATCTGCGGGGGGGCGCAGATACGCAGTATTTT. Protein product: CASSQDLRGGADTQYF. This chain connects TRBV4-3 to TRBJ2-3; 9 bases are shared with TRBD2. The CDR3 has 16 residues. Losses at the gene ends were 0 bases for V and 4 bases for J; bases not matched to a gene: 5. Per the germline V gene, CDR1 is LGHNA and CDR2 is YSLEER.

The gene calls are TRBV7-9 and TRBJ2-3, with 9 bases fitting TRBD1. Germline V gene data show CDR1 as SEHNR and CDR2 as FQNEAQ (reference sequence). J was trimmed by 5 bases and V by 5 bases; bases with no gene match: 11. There are 16 residues in the CDR3. CDR3 amino acids: CASSHNPGQGEDTQYF. The CDR3 DNA sequence: TGTGCCAGCAGCCACAACCCGGGACAGGGTGAAGATACGCAGTATTTT.

The rearrangement links TRBV21-1 to TRBJ2-2; TRBD1, the table's D call, was not compared with the DNA. TRBV21-1 is designated a pseudogene. The CDR3 covers 16 residues. The CDR3: CASSTWTGRNTGELFF. The CDR3, as DNA: TGTGCCAGCAGCACCTGGACAGGGAGGAACACCGGGGAGCTGTTTTTT.

The chain couples TRBV19 to TRBJ2-1, with 10 bases lining up with TRBD2. In germline, CDR1 is LNHDA, CDR2 SQIVND (reference sequence). CDR3 length: 15 amino acids. The ends lost 6 bases at V and 6 bases at J; junction bases unmatched: 8. The CDR3 reads CASRGLAGVSNEQFF. The CDR3, as DNA: TGTGCCAGTAGGGGCCTAGCGGGGGTGTCCAATGAGCAGTTCTTC.

The chain couples TRBV7-2 to TRBJ1-6; D is undetermined. The V end was cut by 1 base, the J end by 7 bases, with 11 bases between. CDR3 size: 15 residues. Germline V CDR1 and CDR2: SGHTA, FQGNSA. The CDR3 region is CASSLGSGWNSPLHF. The DNA for the CDR3 is TGTGCCAGCAGCTTAGGGAGTGGGTGGAATTCACCCCTCCACTTT.

The table lists this clone with a few counts. V usage is TRBV7-9 and J usage is TRBJ1-4, with a possible D match to TRBD1 (5 bases). The V and J ends lost 4 bases and 8 bases respectively, with 20 bases between them. Looked up from germline, CDR1 is SEHNR and CDR2 is FQNEAQ (reference sequence). The CDR3 loop spans 16 amino acids. CDR3 sequence (DNA): TGTGCCAGCAGCTCTAACCCAGGGCCTCTGGGCGAAAAACTGTTTTTT. It is translated as CASSSNPGPLGEKLFF.

This clone occurred a few times. The chain has TRBV4-1 and TRBJ2-5; TRBD2 aligns across 8 bases. This CDR3 comprises 16 residues. V shed 2 bases and J 5 bases; nucleotides not matched to a gene: 10. CDR1 and CDR2 from the germline V gene are MGHRA and YSYEKL. The CDR3 loop reads CASSQFPAGDTETQYF. Here the CDR3 DNA reads TGCGCCAGCAGCCAATTTCCAGCGGGGGATACGGAGACCCAGTACTTC.

The chain links TRBV20-1 to TRBJ2-5, with a possible D match to TRBD2 (6 bases). V lost 3 bases, J lost 5 bases, and 13 bases lay in between. The CDR3 has 13 residues. CDR1 DFQATT and CDR2 SNEGSKA come from the germline V gene (reference sequence). In nucleotides, the CDR3 is TGCAGTGCTAGTTTACTAGCTTGGGAGACCCAGTACTTC. This encodes CSASLLAWETQYF.

On this clone: This specimen includes other DNA sequences encoding the same CDR3. The chain uses TRBV5-1 and TRBJ2-3, with TRBD1 identical over 9 bases. There are 15 residues in the CDR3. The J segment lost 1 base and the V segment lost 0 bases, leaving 0 bases of the junction unmatched. Germline V CDR1 and CDR2: SGHRS, YFSETQ. In nucleotides, the CDR3 is TGCGCCAGCAGCTTGGGACAGGGGGGCACAGATACGCAGTATTTT. Translated: CASSLGQGGTDTQYF.

This chain links TRBV27 with TRBJ2-5; 9 bases are shared with TRBD1. This CDR3 spans 16 amino acids. Germline V gene data show CDR1 as MNHEY and CDR2 as SMNVEV (reference sequence). The V and J ends lost 5 bases and 2 bases, in that order; junction bases with no gene match: 9. This CDR3 is CASSPRTGADQETQYF. The CDR3 region has the DNA TGTGCCAGCAGTCCCCGGACAGGGGCGGATCAAGAGACCCAGTACTTC.

The V gene is TRBV10-3, the J gene TRBJ2-1, with D possibly being TRBD2 (7 bases). This CDR3 has 16 residues. CDR1 and CDR2 from the germline V gene are ENHRY and SYGVKD. Trimming cost V 8 bases and J 4 bases, with 21 bases left between them. This chain's CDR3 is CAIGGGHLRPYNEQFF. DNA of the CDR3: TGTGCCATCGGGGGGGGACACCTTCGTCCTTACAATGAGCAGTTCTTC.

The chain carries TRBV6-5 and TRBJ2-1, with a possible D match to TRBD1 (6 bases). This CDR3 contains 12 residues. V lost 5 bases and J 8 bases, leaving 10 bases between the germline ends. The germline V gene has CDR1 MNHEY and CDR2 SVGAGI. The chain's CDR3 is CASSTPGDEQFF. As DNA, the CDR3 is TGTGCCAGCAGTACCCCAGGGGATGAGCAGTTCTTC.

The chain employs TRBV5-1 and TRBJ2-2; 10 nucleotides match TRBD1. The CDR3 has 16 residues. Germline V gene lookup returns CDR1 SGHRS and CDR2 YFSETQ. J was trimmed by 4 bases and V by 4 bases; bases with no gene match: 7. This chain's CDR3 is CASSSTGTGATGELFF. The CDR3 DNA sequence: TGCGCCAGCAGCAGCACCGGGACAGGGGCCACCGGGGAGCTGTTTTTT.

The gene calls are TRBV18 and TRBJ1-4, with D perhaps TRBD1 (6 bases). CDR1 is KGHSH and CDR2 is LQKENI in the germline V gene. Deletions cut 4 bases from V and 14 bases from J, with 11 bases between. The CDR3 length is 11 residues. This CDR3 reads CASSRDRTLFF. The CDR3 coding sequence is TGTGCCAGCTCACGCGACAGGACCCTGTTTTTT.

V gene TRBV30 combines with J gene TRBJ2-1; D may be TRBD2 (6 bases). Trimming stripped 6 bases from V and 14 bases from J, with 14 bases between. The CDR3 loop spans 10 amino acids. Germline assignment: CDR1 GTSNPN and CDR2 SVGIG (reference sequence). CDR3 amino acids: CACRRGVEFF. CDR3 in DNA: TGTGCCTGCCGGAGGGGCGTGGAGTTCTTC.

This clone was detected once. The CDR3 sequence is CASNALAEQETQYF. In nucleotides, the CDR3 is TGTGCCAGCAACGCACTAGCGGAGCAAGAGACCCAGTACTTC. V is TRBV2 and J is TRBJ2-5; TRBD2 matches at 8 bases. Looked up from germline, CDR1 is SNHLY and CDR2 is FYNNEI. This CDR3 region has 14 residues. Losses at the gene ends were 7 bases for V and 2 bases for J; bases not matched to a gene: 6.